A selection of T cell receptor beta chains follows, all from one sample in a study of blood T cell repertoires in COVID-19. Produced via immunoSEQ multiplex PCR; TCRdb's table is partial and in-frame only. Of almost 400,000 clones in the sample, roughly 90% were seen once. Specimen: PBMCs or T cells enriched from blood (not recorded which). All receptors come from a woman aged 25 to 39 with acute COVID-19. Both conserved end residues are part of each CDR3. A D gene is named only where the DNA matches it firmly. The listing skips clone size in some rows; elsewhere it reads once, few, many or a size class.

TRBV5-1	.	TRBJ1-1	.	CASSRGDTQNTEAFF	TGCGCCAGCAGCCGAGGGGACACCCAGAACACTGAAGCTTTCTTT
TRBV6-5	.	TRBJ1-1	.	CASSRALNTEAFF	TGTGCCAGCAGCAGGGCTTTGAACACTGAAGCTTTCTTT
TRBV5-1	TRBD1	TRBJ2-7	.	CASSSGQDYHEQYF	TGCGCCAGCAGCTCCGGACAGGATTACCACGAGCAGTACTTC
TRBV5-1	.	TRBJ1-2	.	CASSPGVGPYGYTF	TGCGCCAGCAGCCCCGGGGTGGGTCCATATGGCTACACCTTC
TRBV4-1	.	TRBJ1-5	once	CASSLRQVDPPQHF	TGCGCCAGCAGCCTAAGACAGGTTGATCCGCCCCAGCATTTT
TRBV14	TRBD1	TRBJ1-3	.	CASSPLQGAGGSGNTIYF	TGTGCCAGCAGCCCCCTCCAAGGAGCAGGGGGCTCTGGAAACACCATATATTTT
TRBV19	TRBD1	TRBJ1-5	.	CASRGDRQNQPQHF	TGTGCCAGTAGGGGGGACAGGCAAAATCAGCCCCAGCATTTT
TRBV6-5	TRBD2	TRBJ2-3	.	CASNKLAGTTDTQYF	TGTGCCAGCAACAAACTAGCGGGGACTACAGATACGCAGTATTTT
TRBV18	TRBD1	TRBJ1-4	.	CASSPRDRGRTNEKLFF	TGTGCCAGCTCACCCCGGGACAGGGGGCGGACTAATGAAAAACTGTTTTTT
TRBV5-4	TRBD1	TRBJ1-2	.	CASSSGTGPISYTF	TGTGCCAGCAGCTCCGGGACAGGGCCCATTTCATACACCTTC
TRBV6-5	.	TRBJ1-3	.	CASSALSSSGNTIYF	TGTGCCAGCAGCGCATTATCGAGCTCTGGAAACACCATATATTTT
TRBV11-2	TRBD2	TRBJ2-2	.	CASSRIAGANTGELFF	TGTGCCAGCAGTCGAATAGCGGGGGCGAACACCGGGGAGCTGTTTTTT
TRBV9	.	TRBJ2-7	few	CASSSDSSSYEQYF	TGTGCCAGCAGCTCGGACAGCAGCTCCTACGAGCAGTACTTC
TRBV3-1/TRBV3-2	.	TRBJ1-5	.	CASSHGGNQPQHF	TGTGCCAGCAGCCATGGAGGGAATCAGCCCCAGCATTTT
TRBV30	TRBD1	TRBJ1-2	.	CAWSVPGQYNYGYTF	TGTGCCTGGAGTGTCCCGGGACAGTACAACTATGGCTACACCTTC
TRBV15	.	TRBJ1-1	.	CATSRDLENTEAFF	TGTGCCACCAGCAGAGATCTAGAGAACACTGAAGCTTTCTTT
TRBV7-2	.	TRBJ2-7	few	CASSRSGSYEQYF	TGTGCCAGCTCAAGGTCAGGGTCCTACGAGCAGTACTTC
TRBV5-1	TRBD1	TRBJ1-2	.	CASSVEPRGPEGYTF	TGCGCCAGCAGCGTGGAGCCCAGGGGGCCGGAAGGCTACACCTTC
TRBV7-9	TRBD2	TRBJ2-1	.	CASVDGGNGYNEQFF	TGTGCCAGCGTCGACGGGGGGAACGGATACAATGAGCAGTTCTTC
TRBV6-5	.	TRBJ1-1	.	CASSYAGRSFF	TGTGCCAGCAGTTATGCGGGAAGGAGCTTCTTT
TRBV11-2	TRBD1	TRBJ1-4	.	CASSAPARGLNEKLFF	TGTGCCAGCAGCGCCCCTGCCAGGGGGCTGAATGAAAAACTGTTTTTT
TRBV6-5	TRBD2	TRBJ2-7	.	CASSYLSGGSYEQYF	TGTGCCAGCAGTTACCTTAGCGGGGGGTCCTACGAGCAGTACTTC
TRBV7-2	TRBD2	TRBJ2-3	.	CASSPRGATDTQYF	TGTGCCAGCAGCCCGCGGGGGGCCACAGATACGCAGTATTTT
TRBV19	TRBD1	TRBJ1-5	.	CASQDRWDQPQHF	TGTGCCAGTCAGGACAGGTGGGATCAGCCCCAGCATTTT
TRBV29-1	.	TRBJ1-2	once	CSVGQPLGGYTF	TGCAGCGTAGGACAGCCTCTGGGAGGCTACACCTTC
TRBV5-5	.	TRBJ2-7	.	CASSLFGGFGDSEQYF	TGTGCCAGCAGCTTGTTTGGTGGGTTCGGGGACTCTGAGCAGTACTTC
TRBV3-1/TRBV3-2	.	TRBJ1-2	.	CASSQDENYGYTF	TGTGCCAGCAGCCAAGATGAGAACTATGGCTACACCTTC
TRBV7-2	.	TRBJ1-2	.	CASSLYIISNYGYTF	TGTGCCAGCAGCTTATATATTATTTCTAACTATGGCTACACCTTC
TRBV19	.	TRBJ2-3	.	CASSIGRPWGGTDTQYF	TGTGCCAGTAGTATAGGAAGGCCATGGGGAGGCACAGATACGCAGTATTTT
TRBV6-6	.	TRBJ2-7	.	CASSYSGGHDYEQYF	TGTGCCAGCAGTTACTCCGGGGGTCATGACTACGAGCAGTACTTC
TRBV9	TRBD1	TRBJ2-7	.	CASSGQGPDSYEQYF	TGTGCCAGCAGCGGACAGGGGCCGGATAGTTACGAGCAGTACTTC
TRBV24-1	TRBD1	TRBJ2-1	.	CATSDDTGTGGEFSEQFF	TGTGCCACCAGTGATGACACCGGGACAGGGGGCGAATTCAGTGAGCAGTTCTTC
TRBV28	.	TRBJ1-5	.	CASSLLQGSQPQHF	TGTGCCAGCAGTTTACTACAGGGATCTCAGCCCCAGCATTTT
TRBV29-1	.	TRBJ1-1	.	CSVGVVWTEAFF	TGCAGCGTTGGAGTGGTTTGGACTGAAGCTTTCTTT
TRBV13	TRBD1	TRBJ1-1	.	CASSWGQGNTEAFF	TGTGCCAGCAGCTGGGGACAGGGGAACACTGAAGCTTTCTTT
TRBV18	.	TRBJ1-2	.	CASSPGLDYGYTF	TGTGCCAGCTCACCGGGGCTAGATTATGGCTACACCTTC
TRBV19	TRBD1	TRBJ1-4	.	CASKLRDRVYEKLFF	TGTGCCAGTAAGCTCCGGGACAGGGTATATGAAAAACTGTTTTTT
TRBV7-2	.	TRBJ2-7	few	CASSLATVSYEQYF	TGTGCCAGCAGCTTAGCGACAGTTTCCTACGAGCAGTACTTC